This TCR beta chain was identified in a study of T cell repertoires in cytomegalovirus infection. Overall study: The authors used CMV epitopes that were HLA-C-restricted (recently identified) and HLA-B-restricted (well studied). Public TCR beta signatures were indicative of both CMV infection and a matching HLA type.

V dropped 2 bases and J dropped 1 base, with 8 bases sitting between them. This CDR3 has 14 amino acids. Germline lookup yields CDR1 MNHEY and CDR2 SVGEGT. The study, taken as a whole, reports: Clonotypes of TCR beta that were HLA-C-restricted and CMV-specific dominated the ex vivo response.

TCRdb reprocessed the reads with MiXCR, giving one entry per CDR3 protein. The table has 650,000 to 850,000 distinct CDR3 sequences, 25% to 35% seen once. The sample holds a few counts of this clonotype. Antigen unknown. The sequence was obtained from a human donor in good health (CMV status not recorded). Some clones in this sample may be carry-over from other donors' samples. The input for sequencing was cultured CD8+ T cells from PBMCs, taken from culture after CMV antigen stimulation. This chain links TRBV6-2 or TRBV6-3 with TRBJ1-2, with D possibly matching TRBD1 (5 bases). CDR3: CASSYDRLNYGYTF. CDR3 sequence (DNA): TGTGCCAGCAGTTACGACAGACTTAACTATGGCTACACCTTC.